This passage covers 20 T cell receptor beta chains from one sample sequenced in a study of cytomegalovirus exposure and HLA in healthy donors. Sequencing used immunoSEQ multiplex PCR; TCRdb keeps in-frame clones, though not all of them. The sample includes a few hundred thousand clones, around 90% of them seen just once. Source material: PBMCs. These receptors were collected from a man aged 25-45 years in good health and CMV-seronegative.

The rearrangement uses TRBV7-2 and TRBJ1-2, with 8 positions matching TRBD1. The CDR3 extends over 15 amino acids. Trimming at V came to 5 bases and at J to 0 bases, leaving 5 bases not matched to a gene. CDR1 is SGHTA and CDR2 is FQGNSA in the germline V gene. The CDR3 nucleotides are TGTGCCAGCAGCGCTACAGGGGGGGCTAACTATGGCTACACCTTC. The encoded protein is CASSATGGANYGYTF.

The V and J genes are TRBV7-9 and TRBJ2-2; 12 bases are a match to TRBD1. Trimming took 6 bases from V and 7 from J; bases not matched to a gene: 6. This CDR3 has 15 residues. CDR1 SEHNR and CDR2 FQNEAQ come from the germline V gene (reference sequence). The CDR3 nucleotides read TGTGCCAGCAGTTCGGGACAGGGGGCCAGCGGGGAGCTGTTTTTT. Translation: CASSSGQGASGELFF.

Here the CDR3 DNA reads TGTGCCAGCTCACGGACTAGCGGGGATCGAGCAGAGACCCAGTACTTC. This sequence encodes CASSRTSGDRAETQYF. The chain recombines TRBV18 with TRBJ2-5, with 12 bases that match TRBD2. The ends lost 4 bases at V and 4 bases at J; junction bases unmatched: 7. Germline V gives CDR1 KGHSH, CDR2 LQKENI. This CDR3 is 16 amino acids long.

V usage is TRBV6-1 and J usage is TRBJ2-7; D not certain. The CDR3 is 14 residues long. Between the trimmed V and J ends, which lost 5 bases and 2 bases, there was a span of 13 bases. Germline CDR1 is MNHNS and CDR2 is SASEGT. CDR3 bases: TGTGCCAGCAGTTCCCGGGTCCCAACCTACGAGCAGTACTTC. It specifies CASSSRVPTYEQYF.

This rearrangement joins TRBV18 to TRBJ2-7; 9 nucleotides match TRBD1. The CDR3 runs 14 residues. The V gene's germline CDR1 is KGHSH and CDR2 LQKENI. Trimming removed 4 bases from V and 2 bases from J; junction bases left unmatched: 3. This CDR3 reads CASSRTGGTYEQYF. Here the CDR3 DNA reads TGTGCCAGCTCACGAACAGGGGGCACCTACGAGCAGTACTTC.

The rearrangement joins TRBV6-5 to TRBJ2-1; D perhaps matches TRBD2 (6 bases). Germline V lookup: CDR1 MNHEY, CDR2 SVGAGI. This CDR3 region has 15 residues. Trimming stripped 4 bases from V and 3 bases from J, with 13 bases between. The CDR3 protein is CASSLGTEDYNEQFF. The CDR3 coding sequence is TGTGCCAGCAGTTTGGGGACTGAAGACTACAATGAGCAGTTCTTC.

V usage is TRBV5-1 and J usage is TRBJ1-1, with D possibly being TRBD1 (6 bases). CDR3 length: 14 residues. Trimming removed 0 bases from V and 1 base from J, with 7 bases in between. Germline CDR1 reads SGHRS; CDR2 reads YFSETQ. CDR3 DNA sequence: TGCGCCAGCAGCTTGGTGGGACAGAACACTGAAGCTTTCTTT. Protein sequence: CASSLVGQNTEAFF.

The rearrangement joins TRBV10-2 to TRBJ2-3; 7 nucleotides line up with TRBD2. The CDR3 totals 15 residues. Losses at the gene ends were 6 bases for V and 2 bases for J; bases not matched to a gene: 8. CDR1 WSHSY and CDR2 SAAADI come from the germline V gene. The CDR3 reads CASRPWGGLTDTQYF. DNA of the CDR3: TGCGCCAGCAGACCTTGGGGGGGACTCACAGATACGCAGTATTTT.

The table lists this clone with a count of one. This sequence joins TRBV9 and TRBJ2-1, with 8 nucleotides matching TRBD2. This CDR3 comprises 15 residues. After removal of 0 bases from V and 3 bases from J, the junction contained 2 bases not matched to a gene. From germline, CDR1 is SGDLS and CDR2 YYNGEE. CDR3 bases: TGTGCCAGCAGCGTAGCGGGGGGGCACTACAATGAGCAGTTCTTC. Residues: CASSVAGGHYNEQFF. Filled out from reference TRBV9 and TRBJ2-1, the complete variable domain reads DSGVTQTPKHLITATGQRVTLRCSPRSGDLSVYWYQQSLDQGLQFLIQYYNGEERAKGNILERFSAQQFPDLHSELNLSSLELGDSALYFCASSVAGGHYNEQFFGPGTRLTVL.

V is TRBV27 and J is TRBJ2-7; D uncertain. The CDR3 consists of 14 residues. The V end was cut by 4 bases, the J end by 2 bases, with 12 bases between. Germline V gene data show CDR1 as MNHEY and CDR2 as SMNVEV (reference sequence). The CDR3 loop is CASSSLSPPYEQYF. In DNA form, the CDR3 reads TGTGCCAGCAGTTCTCTATCTCCCCCCTACGAGCAGTACTTC.

The genes are TRBV4-3 and TRBJ1-4; D remains ambiguous. CDR1 is LGHNA, CDR2 YSLEER, per germline. With 1 base removed from V and 8 bases from J, the gap between germline ends came to 8 bases. This CDR3 has 13 amino acids. The CDR3 region is CASSQVLGEKLFF. The CDR3 DNA is TGCGCCAGCAGCCAAGTACTAGGGGAAAAACTGTTTTTT.

The gene calls are TRBV28 and TRBJ1-1; 8 bases line up with TRBD1. CDR3 length: 15 amino acids. CDR1 is MDHEN, CDR2 SYDVKM, per germline. After removal of 4 bases from V and 3 bases from J, the junction contained 7 bases not matched to a gene. CDR3 coding DNA: TGTGCCAGCAGTTCGTCAGGGGGCGGATACACTGAAGCTTTCTTT. This encodes CASSSSGGGYTEAFF.

The chain couples TRBV5-1 to TRBJ1-2, with 8 bases that match TRBD1. Germline V gene lookup returns CDR1 SGHRS and CDR2 YFSETQ. V was clipped by 3 bases and J by 4 bases; unmatched bases: 8. This CDR3 has 15 residues. CDR3 in DNA: TGCGCCAGCAGCTGGAACGGACAGGGCACCTATGGCTACACCTTC. It encodes CASSWNGQGTYGYTF.

The rearrangement links TRBV27 to TRBJ1-5; the match to TRBD1 covers 8 bases. The V and J ends lost 5 bases and 6 bases, in that order; junction bases with no gene match: 6. This CDR3 is built from 14 residues. Germline CDR1 and CDR2: MNHEY and SMNVEV (reference sequence). CDR3 in amino acids: CASSPDRGVQPQHF. The CDR3 bases are TGTGCCAGCAGTCCCGACAGGGGTGTTCAGCCCCAGCATTTT.

The gene calls are TRBV5-8 and TRBJ2-5, with a possible D match to TRBD1 (5 bases). V was trimmed by 0 bases and J by 9 bases, leaving 9 bases between them. Germline V gives CDR1 SGHTS, CDR2 YDEGEE. The CDR3 has 12 residues. Written as DNA, the CDR3 is TGTGCCAGCAGCTTGGACAGGTCGGCCCAGTACTTC. It codes for CASSLDRSAQYF.

The chain is built from TRBV29-1 and TRBJ1-1; weak D call: TRBD1 (5 bases). CDR3 length: 14 residues. V lost 4 bases and J lost 3, with 15 bases in between. In germline, CDR1 is SQVTM, CDR2 ANQGSEA. CDR3 sequence (DNA): TGCAGCGTTGGTTATCGGGGGGATCACACTGAAGCTTTCTTT. Amino acids: CSVGYRGDHTEAFF.

Only a few counts were recorded for this clone. The chain links TRBV19 to TRBJ1-5; D call uncertain. This CDR3 has 14 residues. Germline V CDR1 and CDR2: LNHDA, SQIVND (reference sequence). Trimming left V 2 bases short and J 3 bases short, with 8 bases between. The CDR3, as DNA: TGTGCCAGTAGTATAATGGGCGACAATCAGCCCCAGCATTTT. It codes for CASSIMGDNQPQHF. The variable domain in full, with the rest retrieved from reference TRBV19 and TRBJ1-5, is DGGITQSPKYLFRKEGQNVTLSCEQNLNHDAMYWYRQDPGQGLRLIYYSQIVNDFQKGDIAEGYSVSREKKESFPLTVTSAQKNPTAFYLCASSIMGDNQPQHFGDGTRLSIL.

This clone was observed a few times. Other DNA sequences in this specimen translate into the identical CDR3. The rearrangement uses TRBV27 and TRBJ1-5; 9 bases match TRBD1. The germline V gene encodes CDR1 MNHEY and CDR2 SMNVEV (reference sequence). The CDR3 loop spans 14 amino acids. Trimming removed 2 bases from V and 4 bases from J; junction bases left unmatched: 0. CDR3 loop: CASSLGQGNQPQHF. The CDR3, as DNA: TGTGCCAGCAGTTTAGGACAGGGGAATCAGCCCCAGCATTTT.

The chain recombines TRBV27 with TRBJ2-1; 7 bases agree with TRBD1. Germline assignment: CDR1 MNHEY and CDR2 SMNVEV (reference sequence). The CDR3 has 14 residues. The V segment lost 5 bases and the J segment 8 bases; nucleotides outside the gene matches: 9. The CDR3 DNA sequence: TGTGCCAGCAGTCTCGGACAGGTTCGGGATGAGCAGTTCTTC. This gives the protein CASSLGQVRDEQFF.

The rearrangement joins TRBV29-1 to TRBJ1-1, with D maybe TRBD1 (6 bases). Per germline, CDR1 SQVTM and CDR2 ANQGSEA. The CDR3 has 16 amino acids. Trimming cost V 6 bases and J 7 bases, with 27 bases left between them. The CDR3: CSVLGGGRLMRDEAFF. In DNA form, the CDR3 reads TGCAGCGTCCTTGGGGGGGGGCGACTCATGAGGGATGAAGCTTTCTTT.